This T cell receptor beta chain was identified during a study of T cells after yellow fever vaccination. TCRdb re-called the 5' RACE reads through MiXCR, storing one row per CDR3 protein. The sample yields hundreds of thousands of distinct CDR3 sequences, about 5.2% seen once. Germline CDR1 and CDR2: SGHTA and FQGNSA. The junction had 6 bases not matched to a gene; V was cut back by 5 bases and J by 4 bases. The CDR3 spans 14 residues. The chain joins TRBV7-2 to TRBJ1-1; 8 bases agree with TRBD1. The sample was CD4+ T cells sorted from PBMCs, taken on the day of the yellow fever booster vaccination. This clonotype originated in a man between 18 and 35 years old who received the YFV17D yellow fever vaccine. CDR3 loop: CASSTFGQGTEAFF. CDR3 DNA sequence: TGTGCCAGCAGCACCTTCGGACAGGGCACTGAAGCTTTCTTT.